These 24 T cell receptor beta chains came from one sample sequenced in a study of T cells in Graves' hyperthyroidism and ophthalmopathy. TCR beta CDR3 regions were amplified from RNA transcripts. HTBI primers were employed in a first-round RT-PCR of the TCR CDR3. TCRdb re-called the multiplex PCR reads with MiXCR, one entry per CDR3 protein. The sample has around 440,000 distinct CDR3 sequences; roughly 14% are singletons. Sample: blood. The receptors were gathered from a woman under 30 with Graves' hyperthyroidism.

The chain links TRBV5-1 to TRBJ2-2; 16 bases agree with TRBD2. The CDR3 length is 18 residues. Germline V CDR1 and CDR2: SGHRS, YFSETQ. V was pared by 3 bases and J by 5 bases, with 7 bases of the junction left unmatched. In DNA form, the CDR3 reads TGCGCCAGCAGCTCAGGGCCGGGACTAGCGGGAGGGACCGGGGAGCTGTTTTTT. This encodes CASSSGPGLAGGTGELFF. The variable domain in full, with the rest retrieved from reference TRBV5-1 and TRBJ2-2, is KAGVTQTPRYLIKTRGQQVTLSCSPISGHRSVSWYQQTPGQGLQFLFEYFSETQRNKGNFPGRFSGRQFSNSRSEMNVSTLELGDSALYLCASSSGPGLAGGTGELFFGEGSRLTVL.

There are a few counts of this clonotype. The chain uses TRBV29-1 and TRBJ2-1, with 11 bases fitting TRBD2. V lost 3 bases and J lost 9; bases outside the gene matches: 13. The germline gives CDR1 SQVTM, CDR2 ANQGSEA. This CDR3 comprises 16 residues. CDR3 loop: CSVEASGGNHRVEQFF. CDR3 in DNA: TGCAGCGTTGAGGCTAGCGGGGGGAACCACCGGGTTGAGCAGTTCTTC.

This clonotype was picked up a small number of times. This sequence joins TRBV10-3 and TRBJ1-2, with TRBD1 matching 10 bases. Germline V CDR1 and CDR2: ENHRY, SYGVKD. V shed 5 bases and J 8 bases; nucleotides not matched to a gene: 5. The CDR3 loop spans 13 amino acids. The CDR3 loop is CAISPTGGLGYTF. The DNA for the CDR3 is TGTGCCATCAGTCCGACAGGGGGCCTCGGCTACACCTTC.

In this sample, this clonotype turned up a few times. This is likely a read error, given that the CDR3 carries no conserved phenylalanine or tryptophan at its end. The chain joins TRBV28 to TRBJ1-1, with a possible D match to TRBD1 (6 bases). This CDR3 region has 15 residues. Per the germline V gene, CDR1 is MDHEN and CDR2 is SYDVKM. V shed 8 bases and J shed 1 base, with 17 bases lying between them. The CDR3 DNA reads TGTGCCAGCTCAATCCCAGGGGTGAGGAACACTGAAGCTTTCCTT. Its protein product is CASSIPGVRNTEAFL.

The gene calls are TRBV6-1 and TRBJ2-2, with D tentatively TRBD1 (7 bases). Germline loops: CDR1 MNHNS, CDR2 SASEGT. The CDR3 spans 14 residues. Trimming removed 5 bases from V and 4 bases from J, with 11 bases in between. The CDR3 reads CASSTGEATGELFF. The CDR3 bases are TGTGCCAGCAGTACAGGGGAGGCCACCGGGGAGCTGTTTTTT.

Many counts were recorded for this clonotype. V is TRBV12-3 or TRBV12-4 and J is TRBJ2-1, with TRBD2 matching 7 bases. V lost 7 bases and J lost 8; bases outside the gene matches: 8. There are 13 residues in the CDR3. The CDR3 reads CASTRRGRDEQFF. CDR3 coding DNA: TGTGCCAGCACGAGGCGGGGGAGGGATGAGCAGTTCTTC.

This clonotype was detected ten times or more. The chain uses TRBV2 and TRBJ2-4, with 8 bases identical to TRBD1. After removal of 8 bases from V and 0 bases from J, the junction contained 3 bases not matched to a gene. The CDR3 is 14 amino acids. CDR1 is SNHLY and CDR2 is FYNNEI in the germline V gene. In DNA, the CDR3 is TGTGCCAGCGGGACAGGATTAGCCAAAAACATTCAGTACTTC. The encoded protein is CASGTGLAKNIQYF.

This chain links TRBV7-8 with TRBJ2-1; 7 nucleotides line up with TRBD1. Germline-derived CDR1 and CDR2 are SGHVS and FQNEAQ. V dropped 7 bases and J dropped 6; count of bases not matched to a gene: 15. This CDR3 spans 16 amino acids. The DNA of the CDR3 is TGTGCCAGCAACCCCCCGATGAGACAGGGTCCCAATGAGCAGTTCTTC. It is translated as CASNPPMRQGPNEQFF.

This sequence joins TRBV7-8 and TRBJ1-4; TRBD1 aligns across 7 bases. Germline V gene sequence: CDR1 SGHVS, CDR2 FQNEAQ. Trimming removed 5 bases from V and 3 bases from J; junction bases left unmatched: 3. This CDR3 contains 14 residues. The DNA of the CDR3 is TGTGCCAGCAGCCGGGACAGTGCTAATGAAAAACTGTTTTTT. Protein product: CASSRDSANEKLFF.

This clonotype was observed a few times. The chain uses TRBV7-2 and TRBJ2-5; 7 bases are shared with TRBD2. The trim removed 5 bases at V and 2 bases at J, leaving 5 bases unmatched. From germline, CDR1 is SGHTA and CDR2 FQGNSA. The length of the CDR3 is 14 residues. CDR3 in amino acids: CASSPGLLQETQYF. For the CDR3, the DNA is TGTGCCAGCAGCCCGGGACTACTGCAAGAGACCCAGTACTTC.

This clonotype occurred a few times. The genes are TRBV4-1 and TRBJ2-4; D is undetermined. Trimming removed 0 bases from V and 6 bases from J, with 0 bases in between. Germline-derived CDR1 and CDR2 are MGHRA and YSYEKL. The CDR3 covers 11 residues. CDR3 bases: TGCGCCAGCAGCCAAGAAAACATTCAGTACTTC. Protein product: CASSQENIQYF.

This clonotype was picked up many times. This chain joins TRBV5-6 and TRBJ2-7; no clear D. The CDR3 runs to 12 residues. CDR1 is SGHDT, CDR2 YYEEEE, per germline. The V end lost 0 bases, the J end lost 3 bases, and 4 bases lay between the germline ends. In DNA, the CDR3 is TGTGCCAGCAGCTTGGTTCACTACGAGCAGTACTTC. This gives the protein CASSLVHYEQYF.

In this sample, this clonotype turned up a few times. CDR3 in DNA: TGTGCCAGCAGTGAAGCTGGTCGGGTCCAGGGAAACTATGGCTACACCTTC. Protein sequence: CASSEAGRVQGNYGYTF. The V call is TRBV2, the J call TRBJ1-2, with D possibly TRBD1 on 5 matching bases. This CDR3 is built from 17 residues. Germline loops: CDR1 SNHLY, CDR2 FYNNEI. Trimming stripped 0 bases from V and 2 bases from J, with 16 bases between. The variable domain in full, completed from reference TRBV2 and TRBJ1-2, reads EPEVTQTPSHQVTQMGQEVILRCVPISNHLYFYWYRQILGQKVEFLVSFYNNEISEKSEIFDDQFSVERPDGSNFTLKIRSTKLEDSAMYFCASSEAGRVQGNYGYTFGSGTRLTVV.

CDR3 residues: CASSEGVFGNTIYF. In nucleotides, the CDR3 is TGTGCCAGCAGTGAGGGAGTATTTGGAAACACCATATATTTT. The chain has TRBV2 and TRBJ1-3; D gene uncertain. There are 14 residues in the CDR3. Germline V gives CDR1 SNHLY, CDR2 FYNNEI. V lost 3 bases and J 3 bases, leaving 9 bases between the germline ends. Full variable domain (rest looked up from reference TRBV2 and TRBJ1-3): EPEVTQTPSHQVTQMGQEVILRCVPISNHLYFYWYRQILGQKVEFLVSFYNNEISEKSEIFDDQFSVERPDGSNFTLKIRSTKLEDSAMYFCASSEGVFGNTIYFGEGSWLTVV.

This clonotype was counted ten times or more. The chain couples TRBV7-2 to TRBJ2-3; TRBD2 might be the D (6 bases). The CDR3 runs 16 residues. Trimming shortened V by 4 bases and J by 1 base, and 15 bases separated the two germline ends. Germline V lookup: CDR1 SGHTA, CDR2 FQGNSA. The CDR3 sequence: CASSSGLSAGTDTQYF. CDR3 DNA sequence: TGTGCCAGCAGCTCCGGACTATCGGCGGGCACAGATACGCAGTATTTT. Full variable domain (missing parts from reference TRBV7-2 and TRBJ2-3): GAGVSQSPSNKVTEKGKDVELRCDPISGHTALYWYRQSLGQGLEFLIYFQGNSAPDKSGLPSDRFSAERTGGSVSTLTIQRTQQEDSAVYLCASSSGLSAGTDTQYFGPGTRLTVL.

The J gene is TRBJ2-1, the V gene TRBV29-1; either TRBD1 or TRBD2 may supply D (5 bases each). Germline V gives CDR1 SQVTM, CDR2 ANQGSEA. CDR3 length equals 14 residues. The V end was cut by 6 bases, the J end by 2 bases, with 14 bases between. The CDR3 region is CSVDSSRAYNEQFF. Here the CDR3 DNA reads TGCAGCGTGGACTCTAGCAGGGCCTACAATGAGCAGTTCTTC.

This clonotype appeared a few times. The chain recombines TRBV6-1 with TRBJ2-3; unclear D gene. The ends were cut back, 6 bases at V and 2 bases at J, with 15 bases in the middle. Looked up from germline, CDR1 is MNHNS and CDR2 is SASEGT. The CDR3 is made up of 15 amino acids. CDR3 residues: CASRPRGGNTDTQYF. The CDR3 nucleotides are TGTGCCAGCAGACCTCGAGGCGGAAACACAGATACGCAGTATTTT.

This clonotype was observed once. One junction end does not reproduce the germline sequence, and a read error may be involved. V is TRBV7-7 and J is TRBJ2-3; 7 positions agree with TRBD2. Germline values: CDR1 SSHAT, CDR2 FNYEAQ (reference sequence). The CDR3 loop spans 16 amino acids. CDR3 DNA sequence: TGTGCTAGCAGCCCGTCTTTGCGGGAGCCCACAGATACGCAGTATTTT. Translation gives CASSPSLREPTDTQYF.

This clonotype has at least ten counts. The chain couples TRBV6-2 or TRBV6-3 to TRBJ1-2, with D uncertain. The CDR3 contains 15 residues. With 7 bases removed from V and 4 bases from J, the gap between germline ends came to 19 bases. Germline CDR1 reads MNHEY; CDR2 reads SVGEGT. The CDR3 protein is CASTSNGGLSYGYTF. The CDR3 DNA reads as TGTGCCAGCACTTCGAACGGCGGGCTAAGCTATGGCTACACCTTC.

This clonotype was counted many times. J is TRBJ2-3 and V is TRBV13, with 8 bases identical to TRBD1. CDR1 PRHDT and CDR2 FYEKMQ come from the germline V gene (reference sequence). V shed 5 bases and J 0 bases; nucleotides not matched to a gene: 7. The CDR3 contains 16 residues. The DNA for the CDR3 is TGTGCCAGCAGCACCCGACAGGGGAGGAGCACAGATACGCAGTATTTT. Its translation is CASSTRQGRSTDTQYF.

This clonotype was recorded at least ten times. The chain is built from TRBV2 and TRBJ2-7, with D possibly matching TRBD1 (6 bases). Germline CDR1 SNHLY, CDR2 FYNNEI. Deletions cut 1 base from V and 4 bases from J, with 20 bases between. There are 17 residues in the CDR3. The CDR3 reads CASSEVFIGTSVYEQYF. The CDR3 nucleotides read TGTGCCAGCAGTGAAGTCTTCATCGGGACATCCGTATACGAGCAGTACTTC.

This clonotype was counted only a few times. The chain is built from TRBV10-3 and TRBJ1-1; no clear D. Trimming shortened V by 3 bases and J by 4 bases, and 9 bases separated the two germline ends. Germline CDR1 is ENHRY and CDR2 is SYGVKD. This CDR3 contains 13 residues. The DNA of the CDR3 is TGTGCCATCAGTGAATTGGATTTCACTGAAGCTTTCTTT. Amino acid sequence: CAISELDFTEAFF.

This clonotype was seen a handful of times. CDR3 coding DNA: TGTGCCAGCAGCGAAACAGGGACCCGACTCTACAATGAGCAGTTCTTC. Translated, it gives CASSETGTRLYNEQFF. The rearrangement uses TRBV7-9 and TRBJ2-1; maybe TRBD1 (6 bases). Germline V CDR1 and CDR2: SEHNR, FQNEAQ (reference sequence). The CDR3 consists of 16 residues. Between the trimmed V and J ends, which lost 5 bases and 3 bases, there was a span of 17 bases.

This clonotype has a count of ten or more. The chain employs TRBV3-1 and TRBJ1-1; weak D call: TRBD1 (6 bases). The CDR3 spans 14 residues. The V end was cut by 8 bases, the J end by 1 base, with 14 bases between. Germline-derived CDR1 and CDR2 are LGHDT and YNNKEL (reference sequence). CDR3 DNA sequence: TGTGCCAGCTTGAAATGGGGGGCGAACACTGAAGCTTTCTTT. Translating gives CASLKWGANTEAFF.